This T cell receptor (beta chain) is from a study of blood T cell repertoires in COVID-19 (dated by TCRdb to the early 2020s). As for the study more broadly: Samples covering the acute and convalescent phases of COVID-19 were provided by collaborators in the United States, Italy and Spain. Subjects who had been exposed to COVID-19, were actively infected with it, or had recovered from it provided the deeply sampled blood TCRbeta repertoires that made up the dataset. Where available, HLA class I and class II types were obtained from metadata supplied by the sample provider rather than from assay-based typing. The material from the prospective study consisted of cDNA or gDNA derived from T cells, B-cell-depleted T cells, or PBMCs. The repertoires were released in a freely available public database intended as a resource for research on the immune response to SARS-CoV-2. The samples were drawn from the first 160 participants of the ongoing ImmuneRACE study and from under 1,500 subjects provided by 6 global collaborators. Nearly every sample came with metadata listing a de-identified subject ID, COVID-19 status, age in years and sex.

TCRbeta CDR3 regions were amplified from genomic DNA by means of the immunoSEQ Assay, a bias-controlled multiplex PCR. Under the source paper's analysis protocol: The number of nucleated cells in each sample was estimated from the amplification of reference gene primers within the assay. To quantify the absolute abundance of each unique TCRbeta CDR3 rearrangement, sequence reads were collapsed and filtered. For each sample, productive Simpson clonality was calculated as the square root of Simpson's diversity index across productive rearrangements. In TCRdb, the immuneACCESS table is reduced to in-frame sequences with V and J assigned. These tables do not hold every clone; where another copy was compared, an unresolved V gene accounts for under half, and the others remain unexplained. The V and J calls and clone size come from that table; D and trimming were worked out from the DNA. This sample holds about 66,000 clones; approximately 91% were observed only once. Under 5% of the sample belongs to the ten largest clones.

General study outcomes and caveats: The quantity of clinical and demographic metadata differed by source and by participant and was supplied without curation.

As to this clone: Its specific antigen is unknown. It has no much larger one-base neighbor in the sample; base qualities were not kept.

Whole blood was collected in K2EDTA tubes by collaborating institutions according to the institutions' own protocols. For TCRbeta analysis, collaborator samples were shipped as frozen whole blood, as isolated PBMCs, or as DNA extracted from either sample type. The trim is 6 bases for V and 0 bases for J, with a gap of 14 bases between the germline ends. For CDR1 and CDR2, the germline V gene lists SNHLY and FYNNEI. Including the terminal cysteine and phenylalanine, the CDR3 comprises 16 residues. Only the CDR3 DNA stays, 48 bases, in frame from base 1. This clonotype was sampled from a man between 65 and 85 years old with acute or convalescent COVID-19. The sequence joins TRBV2 to TRBJ2-2, with TRBD1 perhaps the D gene, on 6 matching bases. The sequencing input was peripheral blood. The CDR3 reads CASRADRITNTGELFF. The DNA sequence follows: TGTGCCAGCAGAGCAGACAGGATCACGAACACCGGGGAGCTGTTTTTT. Supplemented by the reference TRBV2 and TRBJ2-2 proteins around the CDR3, the complete variable domain is EPEVTQTPSHQVTQMGQEVILRCVPISNHLYFYWYRQILGQKVEFLVSFYNNEISEKSEIFDDQFSVERPDGSNFTLKIRSTKLEDSAMYFCASRADRITNTGELFFGEGSRLTVL.